A selection of T cell receptor beta chains follows, all from one sample in a study of shared clonotypes between healthy human individuals. Sequencing used immunoSEQ multiplex PCR; TCRdb keeps in-frame clones, though not all of them. Among 2 million to 2.5 million clones, around 95% were seen once, and the ten largest hold approximately 0.13%. Sequencing was done on a sample of naive CD4+ T cells sorted from blood. The receptors were gathered from a young man in good health. Both conserved end residues are part of each CDR3. A D gene is named only where the DNA matches it firmly. Where a row states a size, it is once, few, many or the class of an expanded clone; other rows omit it.

j_call | v_call | clone_size | d_call | cdr3_nt | cdr3_aa
TRBJ2-3 | TRBV5-1 | once | - | TGCGCCAGCAGCCGATCCCCGACAAGCACAGATACGCAGTATTTT | CASSRSPTSTDTQYF
TRBJ1-6 | TRBV6-5 | - | - | TGTGCCAGCAGTTACGGTTTTGGGGATCCCTATTCACCCCTCCACTTT | CASSYGFGDPYSPLHF
TRBJ1-5 | TRBV30 | - | - | TGTGCCTGGAGCACAGGGCGGGATCAGCCCCAGCATTTT | CAWSTGRDQPQHF
TRBJ1-1 | TRBV2 | - | - | TGTGCCAGCAGTCCCCGAAGGGGCGCGTGGGACACTGAAGCTTTCTTT | CASSPRRGAWDTEAFF
TRBJ2-3 | TRBV28 | - | TRBD2 | TGTGCCAGCAGTCCCAGCGGGGGCCCGCCAGATACGCAGTATTTT | CASSPSGGPPDTQYF
TRBJ1-1 | TRBV7-2 | - | TRBD1 | TGTGCCAGCAGCTTGGACAGGTTCTACACTGAAGCTTTCTTT | CASSLDRFYTEAFF
TRBJ1-3 | TRBV6-5 | - | - | TGTGCCAGCAGTTATATCCATAACTCTGGAAACACCATATATTTT | CASSYIHNSGNTIYF
TRBJ2-7 | TRBV10-2 | - | - | TGCGCCAGCAGTGGGGTCGGTACTTACGAGCAGTACTTC | CASSGVGTYEQYF
TRBJ2-2 | TRBV5-1 | - | - | TGCGCCAGCACCTCGATGGGGGACATCGGCACCGGGGAGCTGTTTTTT | CASTSMGDIGTGELFF
TRBJ1-4 | TRBV28 | - | TRBD1 | TGTGCCAGCAGTTCCACAGGGGAGGTTAATGAAAAACTGTTTTTT | CASSSTGEVNEKLFF
TRBJ1-1 | TRBV28 | - | - | TGTGCCAGCAGTTCGAGTTCACAGGGAGACACTGAAGCTTTCTTT | CASSSSSQGDTEAFF
TRBJ1-3 | TRBV25-1 | - | - | TGTGCCAGCAGTGACGTCCGGGCTTCATATTTT | CASSDVRASYF
TRBJ1-1 | TRBV30 | - | - | TGTGCCTGGAGTCGGGACACCCAAGATAACACTGAAGCTTTCTTT | CAWSRDTQDNTEAFF
TRBJ1-2 | TRBV4-1 | - | - | TGCGCCAGCAGCCAAATCCGGACGGGAGACTATGGCTACACCTTC | CASSQIRTGDYGYTF
TRBJ1-2 | TRBV12-5 | - | - | TGTGCTAGTGGACTGGGACTCCATCTCGACGCCTTC | CASGLGLHLDAF
TRBJ1-1 | TRBV7-9 | - | - | TGTGCCAGCAGCTTAGCAGGGGTCACTGAAGCTTTCTTT | CASSLAGVTEAFF
TRBJ2-1 | TRBV7-9 | - | TRBD2 | TGTGCCAGCAGCTGGCCCCGGGGGGGCGGGCAGTTCTTC | CASSWPRGGGQFF
TRBJ1-1 | TRBV6-5 | few | - | TGTGCCAGCAGTTACTCGAAGAACACTGAAGCTTTCTTT | CASSYSKNTEAFF
TRBJ2-7 | TRBV7-2 | - | - | TGTGCCAGCAGCGCTAGGGTCCTCTCCGAGCAGTACTTC | CASSARVLSEQYF
TRBJ2-2 | TRBV19 | - | TRBD1 | TGTGCCAGTAGTATAGTAGGCAGGGGGCCGAACACCGGGGAGCTGTTTTTT | CASSIVGRGPNTGELFF
TRBJ1-2 | TRBV5-6 | - | - | TGTGCCAGCAGCTTGACAGGCTCCTATGGCTACACCTTC | CASSLTGSYGYTF
TRBJ1-2 | TRBV19 | - | - | TGTGCCAGTAGTATAGAGGGCAGCATACTAACGGGTGGCTACACCTTC | CASSIEGSILTGGYTF
TRBJ1-1 | TRBV5-1 | - | - | TGCGCCAGCAGTCCTGACCCGAACACTGAAGCTTTCTTT | CASSPDPNTEAFF
TRBJ2-7 | TRBV7-8 | once | TRBD2 | TGTGCCAGCAGCTTAGGGCTAGCGGGCATCTACGAGCAGTACTTC | CASSLGLAGIYEQYF
TRBJ2-5 | TRBV5-1 | - | TRBD1 | TGCGCCAGCAGCCGAGGACAGGCCTCGCAAGAGACCCAGTACTTC | CASSRGQASQETQYF
TRBJ1-3 | TRBV7-9 | - | - | TGTGCCAGCAGCTCCCTAAAAGTTTACTCTGGAAACACCATATATTTT | CASSSLKVYSGNTIYF
TRBJ1-3 | TRBV10-3 | - | - | TGTGCCATCAGTGAGGGGCTGGCTGGAAACACCATATATTTT | CAISEGLAGNTIYF
TRBJ1-2 | TRBV29-1 | - | TRBD1 | TGCAGCGTTGAAAGGGGACAGGGTTCCTATGGCTACACCTTC | CSVERGQGSYGYTF
TRBJ2-7 | TRBV30 | few | - | TGTGCCTGGAGGCCCGGGACCCAGAGATACGAGCAGTACTTC | CAWRPGTQRYEQYF
TRBJ2-5 | TRBV28 | - | TRBD2 | TGTGCCAGCTTAACCGCCGGGACTAGCGTTGGAGAGACCCAGTACTTC | CASLTAGTSVGETQYF
TRBJ1-5 | TRBV7-2 | - | - | TGTGCCAGCAGCGTCCGGGGCAATCAGCCCCAGCATTTT | CASSVRGNQPQHF
TRBJ1-1 | TRBV5-4 | - | TRBD1 | TGTGCCAGCAGCCGTTTGGACAGGGGGTACACTGAAGCTTTCTTT | CASSRLDRGYTEAFF
TRBJ2-5 | TRBV18 | - | - | TGTGCCAGCTCACCACCTGCCGGTGAGACCCAGTACTTC | CASSPPAGETQYF
TRBJ2-1 | TRBV14 | - | TRBD1 | TGTGCCAGCAGCCACTTGGACAGGGGGAGATACAATGAGCAGTTCTTC | CASSHLDRGRYNEQFF
TRBJ2-2 | TRBV4-1 | - | - | TGCGCCAGCAGCCAACGACAGGGAGGGAACACCGGGGAGCTGTTTTTT | CASSQRQGGNTGELFF
TRBJ1-4 | TRBV7-2 | - | - | TGTGCCAGCAGCTTAGGTGGGGGGATCGGATCTAATGAAAAACTGTTTTTT | CASSLGGGIGSNEKLFF
TRBJ2-7 | TRBV19 | - | TRBD1 | TGTGCCAGGGGCCGGCGGACAGGTACCTACGAGCAGTACTTC | CARGRRTGTYEQYF
TRBJ1-4 | TRBV7-9 | - | TRBD1 | TGTGCCAGCAGCTTAGTCACACAGGGGGGAAATGAAAAACTGTTTTTT | CASSLVTQGGNEKLFF
TRBJ1-6 | TRBV30 | - | TRBD1 | TGTGCCTGGAGTTTAAACCGACAGGGGGGGAATTCACCCCTCCACTTT | CAWSLNRQGGNSPLHF
TRBJ2-3 | TRBV18 | once | TRBD2 | TGTGCCAGCTCACCATTAGCGGGGGCAGATACGCAGTATTTT | CASSPLAGADTQYF
TRBJ1-1 | TRBV5-1 | - | TRBD1 | TGCGCCAGCAGCCTCGTCGGGACAGGGGCGGGACGGGGCACTGAAGCTTTCTTT | CASSLVGTGAGRGTEAFF
TRBJ1-4 | TRBV19 | once | - | TGTGCCAGTAGTATCCGACCTCAACTCGGGGAAAAACTGTTTTTT | CASSIRPQLGEKLFF
TRBJ2-3 | TRBV5-4 | - | TRBD1 | TGTGCCAGCAGCGGACCCGGGACAGGGGTGACAGATACGCAGTATTTT | CASSGPGTGVTDTQYF
TRBJ2-7 | TRBV4-1 | - | - | TGCGCCAGCAGCCAAGAGAGGGGGGCGCAGGAACAGTACTTC | CASSQERGAQEQYF
TRBJ2-5 | TRBV15 | - | TRBD1 | TGTGCCACCAGCAGCGCAAGGGACAGGGGAGGGACGGAGACCCAGTACTTC | CATSSARDRGGTETQYF
TRBJ1-6 | TRBV1 | - | - | TGCACCAGCAGCCAAAGACAGTTATCCTATAATTCACCCCTCCACTTT | CTSSQRQLSYNSPLHF
TRBJ2-3 | TRBV5-1 | - | - | TGCGCCAGCAGCCGCCCGGAAGGGAGCACAGATACGCAGTATTTT | CASSRPEGSTDTQYF
TRBJ1-1 | TRBV6-5 | - | TRBD1 | TGTGCCAGCAGAGATTCAGGGGGTGGGAACACTGAAGCTTTCTTT | CASRDSGGGNTEAFF
TRBJ1-3 | TRBV5-4 | - | - | TGTGCCAGCAGCTTGAGGGGTGGTATTTCTGGAAACACCATATATTTT | CASSLRGGISGNTIYF
TRBJ2-1 | TRBV28 | - | TRBD1 | TGTGCCAGCAGTTTCGGTGACAGGGGTAGCGATGAGCAGTTCTTC | CASSFGDRGSDEQFF
TRBJ2-7 | TRBV11-2 | - | TRBD1 | TGTGCCAGCAGCTTAAACAGGGGGTACTACGAGCAGTACTTC | CASSLNRGYYEQYF
TRBJ1-6 | TRBV7-8 | once | - | TGTGCCAGCAGCTTAGAGGGGGGCTATAATTCACCCCTCCACTTT | CASSLEGGYNSPLHF